The T cell receptor (beta chain) described here comes from a study of T cells after yellow fever vaccination. V lost 5 bases to trimming and J lost 5 bases; unmatched junction nucleotides: 8. CDR1 and CDR2 (germline): SGHTA, FQGNSA. This CDR3 has 14 residues. This clonotype showed up just a few times. Template switching by 5'RACE produced TCR cDNA, adding a universal primer site and UMIs. One entry per CDR3 protein, called by TCRdb with MiXCR from the 5' RACE reads. Of about 260,000 distinct CDR3 sequences in the sample, around 4.9% were seen once. The source material was CD4+ T cells sorted from PBMCs, sampled on the day of the yellow fever booster vaccination. This chain links TRBV7-2 with TRBJ1-1, with 7 bases identical to TRBD1. The TCR sequence derives from a man between 18 and 35 years old who received the YFV17D yellow fever vaccine. CDR3 protein: CASSPERGPTEAFF. The DNA of the CDR3 is TGTGCCAGCAGCCCGGAAAGGGGGCCAACTGAAGCTTTCTTT. Combining the CDR3 with reference TRBV7-2 and TRBJ1-1 gives the whole variable domain GAGVSQSPSNKVTEKGKDVELRCDPISGHTALYWYRQSLGQGLEFLIYFQGNSAPDKSGLPSDRFSAERTGGSVSTLTIQRTQQEDSAVYLCASSPERGPTEAFFGQGTRLTVV.